The sequence of this T cell receptor (beta chain) was determined in a study of T cell changes during pregnancy in multiple sclerosis. The data were produced by immunoSEQ multiplex PCR, yet TCRdb's version contains in-frame clones alone and is incomplete. The data show more than 45,000 clones, approximately 92% seen once. The CDR3 contains 13 residues. V lost 3 bases to trimming and J lost 4 bases, with 8 bases between them. Germline CDR1 and CDR2: SGHTA and FQGTGA. The V and J genes are TRBV7-3 and TRBJ2-3; D is undetermined. The sequences come from CD4+ T cells from peripheral blood mononuclear cells, collected in the second trimester of pregnancy. This receptor was obtained from a female donor in good health, enrolled as a control in a pregnancy study. The CDR3 DNA reads TGTGCCAGCAGCTTTGCGGAGTCAGATACGCAGTATTTT. Amino acid sequence: CASSFAESDTQYF.